What follows are 10 T cell receptor beta chains derived from one specimen sequenced in a study of identical twins. Using its own MiXCR run on the 5' RACE reads, TCRdb lists one record per CDR3 protein. The sample lists hundreds of thousands of distinct CDR3 sequences, 9% to 15% seen once, with about 1.6% in the top ten. This sample also belongs to another study, concerning yellow fever vaccine responses in identical twins.

Material for sequencing was PBMCs. The source of these receptors is a young woman in good health.

This clonotype came up a few times. The J gene is TRBJ2-6, the V gene TRBV6-1; tentative D call: TRBD1 (5 bases). This CDR3 has 17 residues. Germline-derived CDR1 and CDR2 are MNHNS and SASEGT. The V and J ends lost 0 bases and 0 bases respectively, with 9 bases between them. The CDR3 nucleotides read TGTGCCAGCAGTGAAGCCACTGACAGCTCTGGGGCCAACGTCCTGACTTTC. It is translated as CASSEATDSSGANVLTF.

This clonotype was picked up a small number of times. This chain links TRBV29-1 with TRBJ2-7; no clear D gene. The CDR3 contains 11 residues. Trimming cost V 5 bases and J 4 bases, with 9 bases left between them. The germline gives CDR1 SQVTM, CDR2 ANQGSEA. The CDR3 sequence is CSVLSIYEQYF. The CDR3 DNA reads TGCAGCGTTCTTTCCATATACGAGCAGTACTTC.

At least ten counts were recorded for this clonotype. The V and J genes are TRBV18 and TRBJ2-2, with 9 positions matching TRBD2. Germline CDR1 is KGHSH and CDR2 is LQKENI. The V gene end was trimmed by 0 bases and the J gene end by 3 bases; junction bases not matched to a gene: 5. The CDR3 extends over 17 amino acids. In DNA, the CDR3 is TGTGCCAGCTCACCACCGAGGAAGCGGGGGGACACCGGGGAGCTGTTTTTT. Translation: CASSPPRKRGDTGELFF.

This clonotype turned up a few times. This chain uses TRBV19 with TRBJ2-2; 13 positions match TRBD2. Germline V gene sequence: CDR1 LNHDA, CDR2 SQIVND (reference sequence). After removal of 1 base from V and 6 bases from J, the junction contained 2 bases not matched to a gene. The CDR3 contains 16 residues. The CDR3 DNA reads as TGTGCCAGTAGTATAGCGGGGACTAGCGGGGCCGGGGAGCTGTTTTTT. Encoded protein: CASSIAGTSGAGELFF.

The rearrangement joins TRBV2 to TRBJ2-5; TRBD1 is a possible D gene (6 bases). CDR1 and CDR2 (germline): SNHLY, FYNNEI. The CDR3 is 14 amino acids. V was clipped by 7 bases and J by 4 bases, with 16 bases between them. CDR3 DNA: TGTGCCAGCACCATAAGAGGGGGTTTAGAGACCCAGTACTTC. It yields the protein CASTIRGGLETQYF.

The V call is TRBV6-2 or TRBV6-3, the J call TRBJ2-1, with 7 nucleotides matching TRBD2. CDR1 is MNHEY and CDR2 is SVGEGT in the germline V gene. Trimming at V came to 1 base and at J to 5 bases, leaving 5 bases not matched to a gene. The CDR3 is 15 residues long. The CDR3 is CASSYLASGHNEQFF. CDR3 nucleotides: TGTGCCAGCAGTTACTTGGCTAGCGGCCACAATGAGCAGTTCTTC.

This clonotype was seen a handful of times. V is TRBV4-2 and J is TRBJ2-7; 7 bases match TRBD2. CDR3 length equals 13 residues. With 5 bases clipped from V and 2 bases from J, the junction kept 3 bases outside the gene matches. CDR1 LGHNA and CDR2 YNFKEQ come from the germline V gene. CDR3 sequence: CASSKSGTYEQYF. DNA of the CDR3: TGTGCCAGCAGCAAAAGCGGGACCTACGAGCAGTACTTC.

Many counts were recorded for this clonotype. The genes are TRBV11-1 and TRBJ2-1; 7 positions agree with TRBD2. CDR1 and CDR2 (germline): SGHAT, FQDESV (reference sequence). CDR3 length equals 18 residues. V was clipped by 0 bases and J by 0 bases; unmatched bases: 8. This CDR3 is CASSLAWLAESSYNEQFF. As DNA, the CDR3 is TGTGCCAGCAGCTTAGCTTGGCTAGCGGAAAGCTCCTACAATGAGCAGTTCTTC.

The rearrangement links TRBV4-1 to TRBJ2-7; 12 positions agree with TRBD2. Germline-derived CDR1 and CDR2 are MGHRA and YSYEKL. CDR3 size: 16 residues. V gave up 0 bases and J gave up 3 bases; unmatched junction bases: 3. CDR3 amino acids: CASSQDGLAGIYEQYF. The CDR3 DNA follows: TGCGCCAGCAGCCAAGACGGACTAGCGGGAATCTACGAGCAGTACTTC.

This clonotype was observed a handful of times. The chain combines TRBV20-1 with TRBJ1-5; a possible D gene is TRBD1 (5 bases). Germline-derived CDR1 and CDR2 are DFQATT and SNEGSKA (reference sequence). Trimming took 0 bases from V and 6 from J, leaving 12 bases between them. The CDR3 is made up of 14 amino acids. The DNA for the CDR3 is TGCAGTGCTAGAGATCTTGGGGGTGGTCAGCCCCAGCATTTT. Encoded protein: CSARDLGGGQPQHF.